Below, 22 T cell receptor beta chains from the same sample are listed, as sequenced in a study of Graves' ophthalmopathy and Graves' hyperthyroidism. Amplification of TCR beta CDR3 regions used RNA transcripts. A first-round RT-PCR used HTBI primers, followed by a second-round multiplex PCR. One entry per CDR3 protein results from TCRdb running MiXCR on the multiplex PCR reads. The top ten hold about 40% of the sample, which has roughly 700,000 distinct CDR3 sequences, 40% seen once. Source material: peripheral blood. These receptors originate from an adult man with Graves' ophthalmopathy.

V gene TRBV5-1 combines with J gene TRBJ2-2, with 8 bases lining up with TRBD1. In germline, CDR1 is SGHRS, CDR2 YFSETQ. This CDR3 is 15 amino acids long. J was trimmed by 5 bases and V by 0 bases; bases with no gene match: 3. Here the CDR3 DNA reads TGCGCCAGCAGCTTGGACAGGGGGAAGACCGGGGAGCTGTTTTTT. Translating gives CASSLDRGKTGELFF.

This clonotype has just a few counts. The gene calls are TRBV6-5 and TRBJ2-7, with D unresolved. Trimming removed 6 bases from V and 6 bases from J, with 12 bases in between. Germline V gene lookup returns CDR1 MNHEY and CDR2 SVGAGI. The CDR3 runs 12 residues. The CDR3 region is CASRRGALEQYF. The DNA of the CDR3 is TGTGCCAGCAGACGAGGAGCTCTCGAGCAGTACTTC.

There are many counts of this clonotype. The chain has TRBV15 and TRBJ2-5; 7 nucleotides agree with TRBD2. V gave up 5 bases and J gave up 5 bases; unmatched junction bases: 8. Per germline, CDR1 LNHNV and CDR2 YYDKDF (reference sequence). CDR3 size: 14 residues. The CDR3 DNA sequence: TGTGCCACCAGCGGGGGACTACTCTCTGAGACCCAGTACTTC. It encodes CATSGGLLSETQYF.

As for this clonotype: Germline and junction disagree at one end, which may indicate a read error. This CDR3 reads CASSYLGQEFSGANVLTF. For the CDR3, the DNA is TGTGCCAGCAGTTACCTAGGACAGGAATTCTCTGGGGCCAACGTCCTGACTTTC. The chain joins TRBV10-3 to TRBJ2-6, with TRBD1 identical over 7 bases. The CDR3 has 18 residues. Germline CDR1 reads ENHRY; CDR2 reads SYGVKD.

This clonotype has ten or more counts. V gene TRBV7-6 combines with J gene TRBJ2-5; 7 nucleotides line up with TRBD1. Germline loops: CDR1 SGHVS, CDR2 FNYEAQ. With V trimmed by 5 bases and J by 1 base, 7 bases remained unmatched. The CDR3 covers 15 residues. In nucleotides, the CDR3 is TGTGCCAGCAGCGGGGGAAGACAGGGCCAAGAGACCCAGTACTTC. Translated: CASSGGRQGQETQYF. Full variable domain (rest looked up from reference TRBV7-6 and TRBJ2-5): GAGVSQSPRYKVTKRGQDVALRCDPISGHVSLYWYRQALGQGPEFLTYFNYEAQQDKSGLPNDRFSAERPEGSISTLTIQRTEQRDSAMYRCASSGGRQGQETQYFGPGTRLLVL.

The chain links TRBV6-5 to TRBJ1-3; D is possibly TRBD1 (6 bases). Trimming took 8 bases from V and 4 from J, leaving 12 bases between them. This CDR3 region has 13 residues. Per the germline V gene, CDR1 is MNHEY and CDR2 is SVGAGI. CDR3 sequence reads: CASVGGLGNTIYF. The CDR3 DNA follows: TGTGCCAGCGTCGGGGGGCTCGGAAACACCATATATTTT.

This clonotype has a count of ten or more. The chain combines TRBV6-5 with TRBJ1-2, with TRBD1 matching 7 bases. The J segment lost 6 bases and the V segment lost 5 bases, leaving 6 bases of the junction unmatched. Germline CDR1 reads MNHEY; CDR2 reads SVGAGI. This CDR3 region has 13 residues. The CDR3 nucleotides are TGTGCCAGCAGTAGGACAGGCAGGCATGGCTACACCTTC. Protein: CASSRTGRHGYTF.

This chain uses TRBV29-1 with TRBJ1-3; D possibly corresponds to TRBD1 (6 bases). Germline CDR1 is SQVTM and CDR2 is ANQGSEA. Trimming left V 4 bases short and J 9 bases short, with 10 bases between. The CDR3 loop spans 11 amino acids. The CDR3 region has the DNA TGCAGCGTTGTGAGGGGGAGCACCATATATTTT. As protein: CSVVRGSTIYF.

This clonotype was seen at least ten times. V and J are TRBV11-1 and TRBJ2-7, with D perhaps matching TRBD2 (5 bases). V gave up 5 bases and J gave up 2 bases, with 7 bases separating them. CDR3 length: 12 residues. Germline V gene data show CDR1 as SGHAT and CDR2 as FQDESV (reference sequence). Written as DNA, the CDR3 is TGTGCCAGCAGCCACGGGACCTACGAGCAGTACTTC. Amino acid sequence: CASSHGTYEQYF.

This clonotype turned up a few times. The CDR3 here is CATSDNRADTQYF. CDR3 DNA sequence: TGTGCCACCAGTGATAACAGGGCAGATACGCAGTATTTT. The genes are TRBV24-1 and TRBJ2-3, with TRBD1 as a possible D gene (6 bases). Trimming removed 3 bases from V and 4 bases from J, with 7 bases in between. Per germline, CDR1 KGHDR and CDR2 SFDVKD. The CDR3 is 13 residues long.

Comments on this clonotype: This could be a read error, since a much larger clone is one nucleotide away. This sequence joins TRBV10-3 and TRBJ1-5, with D unclear. Trimming took 3 bases from V and 5 from J, leaving 5 bases between them. Germline values: CDR1 ENHRY, CDR2 SYGVKD. This CDR3 has 12 amino acids. CDR3 loop: CAISEIDQPQHF. Here the CDR3 DNA reads TGTGCCATCAGTGAAATAGATCAGCCCCAGCATTTT.

This clonotype was counted a few times. The J gene is TRBJ2-5, the V gene TRBV20-1; no reliable D call. The CDR3 spans 15 residues. Germline loops: CDR1 DFQATT, CDR2 SNEGSKA (reference sequence). The V gene lost 0 bases and the J gene lost 3 bases, with 14 bases spanning the gap. The CDR3 coding sequence is TGCAGTGCTAGAGATGAGGTGGATGGAGAAGAGACCCAGTACTTC. Translating it yields CSARDEVDGEETQYF.

This clonotype was counted many times. The DNA of the CDR3 is TGTGCCAGCAGTGAAACAGGTCGGAGCGCGACCCAGTACTTC. Residues: CASSETGRSATQYF. This chain uses TRBV2 with TRBJ2-5; tentatively, D is TRBD1 (5 bases). V shed 2 bases and J shed 7 bases, with 14 bases lying between them. This CDR3 has 14 residues. Germline assignment: CDR1 SNHLY and CDR2 FYNNEI.

This rearrangement joins TRBV10-3 to TRBJ2-7; TRBD1 matches at 7 bases. With V trimmed by 6 bases and J by 0 bases, 5 bases remained unmatched. Germline V CDR1 and CDR2: ENHRY, SYGVKD. The CDR3 length is 14 residues. The CDR3 DNA reads TGTGCCATCAGGAGGACAGGCGCCTCCTACGAGCAGTACTTC. Translated: CAIRRTGASYEQYF.

This clonotype was found a few times. The CDR3 loop reads CASSLVFSGAPEQYF. DNA of the CDR3: TGTGCCAGCAGTTTAGTTTTCTCCGGAGCCCCCGAGCAGTACTTC. V is TRBV6-4 and J is TRBJ2-7, with D unresolved. The germline V gene encodes CDR1 MRHNA and CDR2 SNTAGT. Trimming pared 5 bases from V and 6 bases from J, leaving 20 bases between. This CDR3 has 15 amino acids.

On this clonotype: This sequence may be a read error, since a much larger clone differs from it by one base. The genes are TRBV15 and TRBJ1-4, with a possible D match to TRBD1 (5 bases). This CDR3 spans 15 amino acids. CDR1 is LNHNV and CDR2 is YYDKDF in the germline V gene (reference sequence). In DNA, the CDR3 is TGTGCCACCGGGGACGCAAAAGCAACTAGTGAAAAACTGTTTTTT. Protein product: CATGDAKATSEKLFF.

The chain has TRBV2 and TRBJ1-2; no clear D. Germline CDR1 and CDR2: SNHLY and FYNNEI. The CDR3 has 12 residues. CDR3 coding DNA: TGTGCTACAATAGCGGTCGACTATGGCTACACCTTC. It translates to CATIAVDYGYTF.

In this sample, this clonotype turned up many times. V and J are TRBV20-1 and TRBJ1-4, with D possibly matching TRBD1 (5 bases). The CDR3 totals 13 residues. From germline, CDR1 is DFQATT and CDR2 SNEGSKA (reference sequence). The CDR3 spells CSLQVPANEKLFF. CDR3 coding DNA: TGCAGCTTACAGGTTCCGGCTAATGAAAAACTGTTTTTT.

This clonotype was recorded at least ten times. The genes are TRBV7-9 and TRBJ2-7, with D perhaps assigned TRBD1 or TRBD2 (5 bases each). The germline gives CDR1 SEHNR, CDR2 FQNEAQ (reference sequence). Deletions cut 5 bases from V and 5 bases from J, with 13 bases between. The CDR3 covers 13 residues. CDR3: CASSAPGRDEQYF. CDR3 DNA sequence: TGTGCCAGCAGCGCGCCGGGACGCGACGAGCAGTACTTC.

In its sample, this clonotype was seen a few times. CDR3 in amino acids: CASSSAVRDTEAFF. The CDR3 DNA follows: TGTGCCAGCAGCTCCGCCGTTCGAGACACTGAAGCTTTCTTT. The chain combines TRBV11-2 with TRBJ1-1; unclear D gene. The germline CDR1 and CDR2 sequences are SGHAT and FQNNGV. Trimming removed 4 bases at V and 3 bases at J, with 12 bases between. This CDR3 is built from 14 residues.

The J gene is TRBJ2-5, the V gene TRBV2; possibly TRBD2 for D (5 bases). Germline CDR1 is SNHLY and CDR2 is FYNNEI. The CDR3 sequence is 13 residues long. V lost 5 bases to trimming and J lost 9 bases, with 16 bases between them. The CDR3 spells CASSRWGMEAQYF. The CDR3 coding sequence is TGTGCCAGCAGTAGATGGGGAATGGAGGCCCAGTACTTC.

The chain links TRBV18 to TRBJ1-5; D call uncertain. CDR3 length: 13 amino acids. Germline V CDR1 and CDR2: KGHSH, LQKENI. Between the trimmed V and J ends, which lost 2 bases and 6 bases, there was a span of 8 bases. CDR3 nucleotide sequence: TGTGCCAGCTCACCATGGCATGGTCAGCCCCAGCATTTT. It is translated as CASSPWHGQPQHF. Full variable domain (rest looked up from reference TRBV18 and TRBJ1-5): NAGVMQNPRHLVRRRGQEARLRCSPMKGHSHVYWYRQLPEEGLKFMVYLQKENIIDESGMPKERFSAEFPKEGPSILRIQQVVRGDSAAYFCASSPWHGQPQHFGDGTRLSIL.